The present entry profiles one TCR beta chain with its context. The data derive from a study of blood T cell repertoires in COVID-19. Measured with immunoSEQ multiplex PCR; TCRdb has only the in-frame clones, and not every one. The table lists fewer than 350,000 clones, approximately 85% of them singletons. This receptor was taken from a man aged 25-45 years who had recovered from COVID-19. Material for sequencing was PBMCs or T cells enriched from blood (not recorded which).

The DNA for the CDR3 is TGTGCCAGCAGCGTAGATTTGGGAGGTGGAGGGGCTTTCTTT. This translates into CASSVDLGGGGAFF. The chain recombines TRBV9 with TRBJ1-1, with D unclear. Germline assignment: CDR1 SGDLS and CDR2 YYNGEE. The V end was cut by 0 bases, the J end by 11 bases, with 17 bases between. This CDR3 spans 14 amino acids.